This TCR beta chain originates from a study of early T cells in non-severe SARS-CoV-2 infection. Findings and caveats of the study: Database matching using VDJdb favored anti-spike CD8 responses, with private and CD4 specificities left missing.

Each single cDNA molecule received a unique molecular identifier. TCRdb redid the calling of the 5' RACE reads with MiXCR, one entry per CDR3 protein. The table records tens of thousands of distinct CDR3 sequences, about 10% of them present only once. About this clonotype itself: Its antigen is unidentified.

Specimen: whole blood, collected at baseline. The clonotype originates from an adult who was a healthcare worker with PCR-confirmed SARS-CoV-2 infection or an uninfected control (not recorded which).

The CDR3 here is CSVRTSTYEQYF. CDR3 coding DNA: TGCAGCGTCAGGACATCAACCTACGAGCAGTACTTC. The V call is TRBV29-1, the J call TRBJ2-7, with D tentatively TRBD1 (5 bases). V was pared by 6 bases and J by 2 bases, with 11 bases between. Germline-derived CDR1 and CDR2 are SQVTM and ANQGSEA. The length of the CDR3 is 12 residues.